Reported below is one T cell receptor beta chain. Its antigen has not been determined. Base qualities are not at hand, and no much larger clone is one base apart. The record originates from a study of blood T cell repertoires in COVID-19 (dated by TCRdb to between 2020 and 2021). For the wider study: Samples from collaborators originated in the United States, Italy and Spain and spanned both the acute and convalescent phases of COVID-19. The repertoires were released in a freely available public database meant as a resource for research on the immune response to SARS-CoV-2. Samples came from the ongoing ImmuneRACE study (first 160 participants) plus 1,254 subjects from 6 global collaborators. Deeply sampled blood TCRbeta repertoires from subjects exposed to, actively infected with, or recovered from COVID-19 were included in the dataset. Nearly every sample came with metadata listing a de-identified subject ID, COVID-19 status, age in years and sex. HLA class I and class II types, where available, came from metadata supplied by the sample provider rather than from assay-based typing. The material from the prospective study consisted of cDNA or gDNA derived from T cells, B-cell-depleted T cells, or PBMCs.

What the work shows at the level of the full study, not this receptor alone: How much clinical and demographic metadata was included differed by source and by participant, and the metadata was provided uncurated.

TCRbeta CDR3 regions were amplified from genomic DNA by means of the immunoSEQ Assay, a bias-controlled multiplex PCR. The paper's processing steps were these. Nucleated cell counts per sample were estimated from amplification of reference gene primers within the assay. To quantify the absolute abundance of each unique TCRbeta CDR3 rearrangement, sequence reads were collapsed and filtered. Productive Simpson clonality was computed per sample as the square root of Simpson's diversity index over productive rearrangements. Drawn from immuneACCESS, this table holds only the in-frame rearrangements with V and J called that TCRdb kept. Clones are partly lost; checked studies trace under half to an unresolved V gene and leave the rest unexplained. The V and J calls and clone size are taken from that table; D and trimming were inferred from the DNA. The sample table contains approximately 6,000 clones; only one count was recorded for 85% to 90% of them. The ten most abundant clones make up 15% to 20% of the sample.

The germline V and J ends show losses of 4 bases and 3 bases respectively, and no gene match explains 3 bases of the junction. CDR1 and CDR2 were assigned from the germline V gene (reference sequence) as SGHNT and YYREEE. The CDR3 runs 15 amino acids, cysteine and phenylalanine included. Just the 45-base CDR3 DNA is kept, in frame starting at base 1. Each collaborating institution followed its own protocols to collect whole blood in K2EDTA tubes. For TCRbeta analysis, collaborators shipped samples as frozen whole blood, isolated PBMCs, or DNA extracted from either of those sample types. The sequence links TRBV5-4 to TRBJ2-2, with TRBD1 matching 10 junction bases. The receptor was derived from a human donor in a cohort sampled during active COVID-19. The material sequenced was peripheral blood. This receptor carries the CDR3 CASSLTGGDTGELFF. Read as DNA, the sequence is TGTGCCAGCAGCCTGACAGGGGGCGACACCGGGGAGCTGTTTTTT.